In its sample, the clone carrying this T cell receptor beta chain was seen a few times. These data belong to a study of Graves' ophthalmopathy and Graves' hyperthyroidism. CDR3 regions of TCR beta were amplified from RNA transcripts. Following a first-round RT-PCR that used HTBI primers, a second-round multiplex PCR was carried out. From the multiplex PCR reads, TCRdb called clonotypes with MiXCR, one entry per CDR3 protein. The table lists 200,000 to 250,000 distinct CDR3 sequences, roughly 21% of them singletons. Germline CDR1 is MGHRA and CDR2 is YSYEKL. CDR3 length: 18 residues. Losses at the gene ends were 2 bases for V and 0 bases for J; bases not matched to a gene: 8.

The chain employs TRBV4-1 and TRBJ2-7; 12 nucleotides match TRBD2. The receptor was derived from a woman in her forties or fifties with Graves' ophthalmopathy. Sequencing was performed on peripheral blood. The CDR3 sequence: CASSQQTSGSFNSYEQYF. The CDR3 nucleotides are TGCGCCAGCAGCCAACAGACTAGCGGGAGTTTCAACTCCTACGAGCAGTACTTC.